This TCR beta chain was sequenced in a study of PD-L1 blockade in urothelial cancer. Turning to the study itself: Blood underwent analysis 3 weeks (second dose) and 6 weeks after treatment began. Among blood samples, the median T cell count was approximately 150,000.

Synthetic analogs of TCR templates were spiked into every PCR. Measured with immunoSEQ multiplex PCR; TCRdb has only the in-frame clones, and not every one. The top ten hold 2% to 2.5% of the sample, which has around 100,000 clones, roughly 84% seen once. This sample's time point: pretreatment peripheral blood. Germline V gene lookup returns CDR1 SGHRS and CDR2 YFSETQ. This CDR3 has 14 residues. Trimming cost V 0 bases and J 7 bases; bases outside gene matches: 5. This chain joins TRBV5-1 and TRBJ1-2; 8 bases are a match to TRBD1. This TCR was recovered from a man aged 55 to 70 with urothelial cancer. Sequenced here: PBMCs, sampled around atezolizumab (anti-PD-L1) treatment. The CDR3 here is CASSLGRGPGGYTF. CDR3 nucleotides: TGCGCCAGCAGCTTGGGCAGGGGGCCGGGTGGCTACACCTTC.